Sequencing of this TCR beta chain was carried out in a study of technical replicates of blood from several donors (TCRdb year 2017). Library method: the immunoSEQ multiplex PCR assay. Drawn from immuneACCESS, this table holds only the in-frame rearrangements with V and J called that TCRdb kept. Clones are partly lost; checked studies trace under half to an unresolved V gene and leave the rest unexplained. Counted in this sample were about 59,000 clones; approximately 97% of them appeared once. Approximately 0.21% of the sample is taken by the ten largest. The germline V gene encodes CDR1 SGHNT and CDR2 YYREEE (reference sequence). The CDR3 numbers 15 residues from cysteine through phenylalanine. CDR3 DNA only is kept here, 45 bases in frame from base 1. V lost 4 bases and J lost 2 bases, and the count of bases not matched to a germline gene is 5. To note about this clone: The target of this receptor is not known. The input lacks base qualities; no much larger clone sits a single base away.

The sequencing sample was made of T cells isolated from PBMCs. The clonotype comes from a human donor in good health. This chain joins TRBV5-4 to TRBJ2-3; TRBD2 fits 9 bases in the junction. The DNA sequence is TGTGCCAGCAGCCTCAGACTAGCGGACACAGATACGCAGTATTTT. This codes for CASSLRLADTDTQYF. Here the CDR3 is joined to the reference TRBV5-4 and TRBJ2-3 genes, and the full variable domain is: ETGVTQSPTHLIKTRGQQVTLRCSSQSGHNTVSWYQQALGQGPQFIFQYYREEENGRGNFPPRFSGLQFPNYSSELNVNALELDDSALYLCASSLRLADTDTQYFGPGTRLTVL.